What follows is one T cell receptor beta chain and its context. Its antigen is not known. The data were taken from a study of CXCR3-negative and CXCR3-positive naive CD8 T cells. General observations from the study: Higher TRB CDR3 hydrophobicity marked CXCR3-positive naive cells relative to CXCR3-negative naive cells.

Per germline, CDR1 MNHEY and CDR2 SVGEGT. The CDR3 is 13 residues long. UMI-tagged TRB cDNA libraries were built via 5' RACE. TCRdb reanalyzed the 5' RACE reads and collapses them to one entry per CDR3 protein, without DNA. This listing includes some 54,000 distinct CDR3 sequences. The TCR originated in a human donor in good health. Some clones in this sample may be carry-over from other donors' samples. The genes are TRBV6-2 or TRBV6-3 and TRBJ1-5; TCRdb indicates TRBD1, and absent DNA this call remains unverified. The sample comprised naive CXCR3+ CD8+ T cells from blood. The subset denotes: CD45RO-CCR7+CD27+CD95- naive CD8+ T cells expressing CXCR3 (TNR3+). The CDR3: CASNDRGNQPQHF.